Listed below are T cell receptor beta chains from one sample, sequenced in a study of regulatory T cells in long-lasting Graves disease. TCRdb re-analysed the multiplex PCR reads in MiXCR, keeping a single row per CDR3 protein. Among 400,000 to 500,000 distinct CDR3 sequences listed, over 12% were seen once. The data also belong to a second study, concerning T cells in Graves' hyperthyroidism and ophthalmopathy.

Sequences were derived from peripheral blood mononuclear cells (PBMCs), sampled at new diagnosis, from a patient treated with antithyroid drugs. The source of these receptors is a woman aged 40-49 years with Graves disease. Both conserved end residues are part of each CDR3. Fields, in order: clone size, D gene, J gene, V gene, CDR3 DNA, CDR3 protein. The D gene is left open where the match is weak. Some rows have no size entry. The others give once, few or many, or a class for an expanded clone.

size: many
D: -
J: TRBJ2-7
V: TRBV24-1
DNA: TGTGCCACCTCCTCGCGGTTCAAGCCCTACGAGCAGTACTTC
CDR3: CATSSRFKPYEQYF

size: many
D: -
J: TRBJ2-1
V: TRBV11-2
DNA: TGTGCCAGCAGCTTAGAGACTCCCCGGATCCAGTTCTTC
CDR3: CASSLETPRIQFF

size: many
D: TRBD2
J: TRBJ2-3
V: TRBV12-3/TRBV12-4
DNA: TGTGCCAGCAGTACTTCAGCGGGGATCACAGATACGCAGTATTTT
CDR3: CASSTSAGITDTQYF

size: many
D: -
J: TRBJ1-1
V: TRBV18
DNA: TGTGCCAGCTCACCAGACGACACTGAAGCTTTCTTT
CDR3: CASSPDDTEAFF

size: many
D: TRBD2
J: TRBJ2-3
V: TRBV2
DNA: TGTGCCAGCAGTGGGGAGGGGGATACGCAGTATTTT
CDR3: CASSGEGDTQYF

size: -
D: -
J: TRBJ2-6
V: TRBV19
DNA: TGTGCCAGTAGTATTAACAGGGGGGGGTCTGGGGCCAACGTCCTGACTTTC
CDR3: CASSINRGGSGANVLTF

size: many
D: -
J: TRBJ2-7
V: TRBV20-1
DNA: TGCAGTGCTAGAAAGGGTAGTATCCACGAGCAGTACTTC
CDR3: CSARKGSIHEQYF

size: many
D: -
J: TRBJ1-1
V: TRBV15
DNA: TGTGCCACGCAACAGACGGGGAACGCAGTTATGAACACTGAAGCTTTCTTT
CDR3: CATQQTGNAVMNTEAFF

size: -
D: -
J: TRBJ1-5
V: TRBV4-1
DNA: TGCGCCAGCAGCCAAGAGTTCGCCAATCAGCCCCAGCATTTT
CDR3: CASSQEFANQPQHF

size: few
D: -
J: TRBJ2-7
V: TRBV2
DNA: TGTGCCAGCAGTGAACTGGACACTACCTACGAGCAGTACTTC
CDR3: CASSELDTTYEQYF

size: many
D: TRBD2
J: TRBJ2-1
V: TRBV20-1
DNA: TGCAGTGCTAGGAAGGCACTAGCGGGTAACAATGAGCAGTTCTTC
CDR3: CSARKALAGNNEQFF

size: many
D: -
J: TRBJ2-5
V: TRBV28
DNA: TGTGCCAGCAGTTTGACACCACAAGAGACCCAGTACTTC
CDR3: CASSLTPQETQYF

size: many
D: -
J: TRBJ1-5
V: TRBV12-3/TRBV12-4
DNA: TGTGCCAGCAGTTTCGGCCGGCGCCTCTATAGCAATCAGCCCCAGCATTTT
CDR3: CASSFGRRLYSNQPQHF

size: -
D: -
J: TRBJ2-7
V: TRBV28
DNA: TGTGCCAGCAGCGAAACGGGACCCACCTACTACGAGCAGTACTTC
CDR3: CASSETGPTYYEQYF

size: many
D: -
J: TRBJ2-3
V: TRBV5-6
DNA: TGTGCCAGCAGCTCGACCCGGACCTCTAGCACAGATACGCAGTATTTT
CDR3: CASSSTRTSSTDTQYF

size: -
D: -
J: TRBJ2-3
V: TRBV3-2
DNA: TGTGCCAGCAGCCAAGTCCGGACCGCCACAGATACGCAGTATTTT
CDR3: CASSQVRTATDTQYF

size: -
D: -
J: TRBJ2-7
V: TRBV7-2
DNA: TGTGCCAGCAGCTTAGATGTCATACCAGGGGCGCAGTACGAGCAGTACTTC
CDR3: CASSLDVIPGAQYEQYF

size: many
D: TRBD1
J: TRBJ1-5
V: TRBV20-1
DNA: TGCAGTGCTGGATGGACAGGGAATAATCAGCCCCAGCATTTT
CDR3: CSAGWTGNNQPQHF

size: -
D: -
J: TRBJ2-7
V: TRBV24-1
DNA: TGTGCCACAGCTCCGACCCTGGTGGGCGAGCAGTACTTC
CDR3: CATAPTLVGEQYF

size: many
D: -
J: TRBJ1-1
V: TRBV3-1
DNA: TGTGCCAGCAGCCAAATGGCAGGACCACTAGGAGCTTTCTTT
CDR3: CASSQMAGPLGAFF

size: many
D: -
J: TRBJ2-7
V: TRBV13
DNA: TGTGCCAGCAGCTTAGGCACAGTTTCAGCGAAGCAGTACTTC
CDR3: CASSLGTVSAKQYF

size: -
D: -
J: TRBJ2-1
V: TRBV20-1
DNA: TGCAGTGCTCCCGAGGGGTCGAGCTCCTACAATGAGCAGTTCTTC
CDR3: CSAPEGSSSYNEQFF

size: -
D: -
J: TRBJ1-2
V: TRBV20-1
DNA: TGCAGTGCTAGAGTTGAGGGGCGGTCGGGCTACACCTTC
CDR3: CSARVEGRSGYTF

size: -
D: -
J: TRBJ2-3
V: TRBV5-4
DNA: TGTGCCAGCAGCCCGACGCACCTATCCACAGATACGCAGTATTTT
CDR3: CASSPTHLSTDTQYF

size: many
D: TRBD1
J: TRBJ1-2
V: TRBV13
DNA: TGTGCCAGCAGCCAAAGACAGGGGGCCTATGGCTACACCTTC
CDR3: CASSQRQGAYGYTF

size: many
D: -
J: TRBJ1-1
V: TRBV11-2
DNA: TGTGCCAGCAGCTATCGGACTCAGGCAGAAGCTTTCTTT
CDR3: CASSYRTQAEAFF

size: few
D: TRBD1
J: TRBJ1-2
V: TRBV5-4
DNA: TGTGCCAGCAGCCCAGACCTCGGACAGGGTCGGAATGGCTACACCTTC
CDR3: CASSPDLGQGRNGYTF

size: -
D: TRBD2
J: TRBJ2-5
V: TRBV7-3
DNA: TGTGCCAGCAGGCCGGGACTAGCGGGAGTGAGGGAGACCCAGTACTTC
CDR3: CASRPGLAGVRETQYF

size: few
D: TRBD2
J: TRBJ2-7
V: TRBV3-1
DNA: TGTGCCAGCAGCCAAGGAGTACGGCTAGCGGGCTCCTACGAGCAGTACTTC
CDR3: CASSQGVRLAGSYEQYF

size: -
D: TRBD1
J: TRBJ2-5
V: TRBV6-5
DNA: TGTGCCAGCAGTTACCGCTACAGGGGGCGGGAGGAGACCCAGTACTTC
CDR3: CASSYRYRGREETQYF

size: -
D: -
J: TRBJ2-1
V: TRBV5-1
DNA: TGCGCCAGCCGCGAGACGCCAGAGAATGAGCAGTTCTTC
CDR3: CASRETPENEQFF

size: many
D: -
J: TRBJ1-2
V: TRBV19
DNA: TGTGCCAGTACAGACCTAGTCGGAGGCTACACCTTC
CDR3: CASTDLVGGYTF

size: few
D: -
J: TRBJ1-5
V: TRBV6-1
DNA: TGTGCCAGCAGCTCCCCCCGGGCTAGCAATCAGCCCCAGCATTTT
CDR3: CASSSPRASNQPQHF

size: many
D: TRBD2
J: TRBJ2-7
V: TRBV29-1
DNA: TGCAGCGTCGGGACTAGCGGACCCGAGCAGTACTTC
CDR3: CSVGTSGPEQYF

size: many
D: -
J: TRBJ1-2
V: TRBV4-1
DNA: TGCGCCAGCAGCCAAGACAGAACCTTCTATGGCTACACCTTC
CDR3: CASSQDRTFYGYTF

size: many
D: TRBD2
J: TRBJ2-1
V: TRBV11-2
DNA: TGTGCCAGCAGCTCACTAGCGGCCGCCCGCTTCAATGAGCAGTTCTTC
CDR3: CASSSLAAARFNEQFF

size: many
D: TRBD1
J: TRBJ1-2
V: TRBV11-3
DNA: TGTGCCAGCAGCCGGGACAGGGCAACTAGCTACACCTTC
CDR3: CASSRDRATSYTF

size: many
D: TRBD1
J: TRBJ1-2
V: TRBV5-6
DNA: TGTGCCAGCACCATGGGACAGGGTTATGGCTACACCTTC
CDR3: CASTMGQGYGYTF

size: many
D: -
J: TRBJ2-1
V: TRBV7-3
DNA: TGTGCCAGCAGCTCCCGACGGCGCTCCTACAATGAGCAGTTCTTC
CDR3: CASSSRRRSYNEQFF

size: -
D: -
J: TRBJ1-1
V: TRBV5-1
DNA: TGCGCCAGCAGCTTGGTCGTGAACACTGAAGCTTTCTTT
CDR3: CASSLVVNTEAFF

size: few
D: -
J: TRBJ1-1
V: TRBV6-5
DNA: TGTGCCAGCAGTTACTCGGGGGCACGAGAAGCTTTCTTT
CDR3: CASSYSGAREAFF

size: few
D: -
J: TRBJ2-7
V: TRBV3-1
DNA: TGTGCCAGCAGCCCCCAACCAAGGAGCTCCTACGAGCAGTACTTC
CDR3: CASSPQPRSSYEQYF

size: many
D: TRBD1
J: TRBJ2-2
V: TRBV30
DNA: TGTGCCTGGAGCTCGGGGACAGGGAACACCGGGGAGCTGTTTTTT
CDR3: CAWSSGTGNTGELFF

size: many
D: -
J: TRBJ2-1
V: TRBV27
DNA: TGTGCCAGCAGTTCAGTTCATAGCTCCTACAATGAGCAGTTCTTC
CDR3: CASSSVHSSYNEQFF

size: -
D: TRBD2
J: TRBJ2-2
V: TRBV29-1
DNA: TGCAGCGCCCTGAATAGCGGGAGTGACACCGGGGAGCTGTTTTTT
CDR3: CSALNSGSDTGELFF

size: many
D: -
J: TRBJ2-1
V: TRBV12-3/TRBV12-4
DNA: TGTGCCAGCAGTCCGGTGGGAAGCTCCTACAATGAGCAGTTCTTC
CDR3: CASSPVGSSYNEQFF

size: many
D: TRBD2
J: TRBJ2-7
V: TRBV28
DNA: TGTGCCAGCAGTCCGGGGGGGGATCCTTACGAGCAGTACTTC
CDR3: CASSPGGDPYEQYF

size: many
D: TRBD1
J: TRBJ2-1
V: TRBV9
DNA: TGTGCCAGCAGCGTAGGAGGTTCTCCAGGACAGGGGATCTCCAATGAGCAGTTCTTC
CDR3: CASSVGGSPGQGISNEQFF

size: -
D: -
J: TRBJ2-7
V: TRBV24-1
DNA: TGTGCCACCAGTGATCTCAATTCCTACGAGCAGTACTTC
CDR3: CATSDLNSYEQYF

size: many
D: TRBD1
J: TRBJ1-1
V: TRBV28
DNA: TGTGCCAGCAGTCCGACAGGGGAAGCCACTGAAGCTTTCTTT
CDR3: CASSPTGEATEAFF

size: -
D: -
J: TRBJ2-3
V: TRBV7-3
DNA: TGTGCCAGCAGCTTAACACCAGTCACAAGCACAGATACGCAGTATTTT
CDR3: CASSLTPVTSTDTQYF

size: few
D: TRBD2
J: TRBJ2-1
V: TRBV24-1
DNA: TGTGCCACCAGTGTTGTTAGCGGGAGACTAGGGACTTACAATGAGCAGTTCTTC
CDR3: CATSVVSGRLGTYNEQFF

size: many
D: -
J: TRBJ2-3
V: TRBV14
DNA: TGTGCCAGCAGCCAGCTGCCTAGTGGTGCAGATACGCAGTATTTT
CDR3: CASSQLPSGADTQYF

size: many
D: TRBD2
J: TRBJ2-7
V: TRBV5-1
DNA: TGCGCCAGCAGCTTGGGTTCGCTAGCGGAATCGGGCGAGCAGTACTTC
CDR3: CASSLGSLAESGEQYF